This passage covers 26 T cell receptor beta chains from one sample sequenced in a study of blood T cells in healthy people across ages. Combining a sample-barcoded 5' primer with a J-beta primer mix, a second PCR ran for about 7 to 11 cycles. TCRdb redid the calling of the 5' RACE reads with MiXCR, one entry per CDR3 protein. The table records about 1.4 million distinct CDR3 sequences, 59% of them present only once. The sample consisted of blood. The receptors here all came from a man in his late teens or twenties in good health.

This sequence joins TRBV29-1 and TRBJ2-5; D is undetermined. The germline V gene has CDR1 SQVTM and CDR2 ANQGSEA. CDR3 length: 12 residues. Trimming pared 1 base from V and 11 bases from J, leaving 14 bases between. CDR3 amino acids: CSVEGDFFGQYF. CDR3 DNA sequence: TGCAGCGTTGAAGGCGATTTCTTTGGGCAGTACTTC.

The table lists this clonotype with a count of one. The V and J genes are TRBV4-1 and TRBJ2-7, with 8 bases identical to TRBD2. Germline trimming cut 1 base from V and 4 bases from J; bases unmatched to any gene: 3. From germline, CDR1 is MGHRA and CDR2 YSYEKL. CDR3 length: 14 amino acids. CDR3 DNA sequence: TGCGCCAGCAGCCAAGGTCAGCGGGAGTACGAGCAGTACTTC. This sequence encodes CASSQGQREYEQYF.

The chain carries TRBV5-1 and TRBJ2-4; D is unresolved. The end of the DNA is better explained by TRBJ2-7, so the J call may be wrong. The CDR3 loop spans 14 amino acids. Germline V lookup: CDR1 SGHRS, CDR2 YFSETQ. The CDR3 reads CASSPMTGIDEQYF. The CDR3, as DNA: TGCGCCAGCAGCCCGATGACCGGTATCGACGAGCAGTACTTC.

The V and J genes are TRBV4-2 and TRBJ2-1, with 9 positions matching TRBD2. Germline-derived CDR1 and CDR2 are LGHNA and YNFKEQ. The CDR3 length is 15 residues. Trimming took 1 base from V and 6 from J; bases not matched to a gene: 4. In nucleotides, the CDR3 is TGTGCCAGCAGCCAAGCTAGCGGGGCTGTCAATGAGCAGTTCTTC. Protein product: CASSQASGAVNEQFF.

This clonotype is a singleton in its sample. The V call is TRBV3-1, the J call TRBJ2-6; D unresolved. The CDR3 sequence is 17 residues long. Between the trimmed V and J ends, which lost 0 bases and 2 bases, there was a span of 11 bases. Germline V gives CDR1 LGHDT, CDR2 YNNKEL (reference sequence). The CDR3 DNA follows: TGTGCCAGCAGCCAAGATCGATACGACGCTGGGGCCAACGTCCTGACTTTC. Protein product: CASSQDRYDAGANVLTF.

This clonotype turned up a few times. The rearrangement joins TRBV5-1 to TRBJ2-1; TRBD2 matches 7 bases. V shed 0 bases, J shed 9 bases, and the junction held 6 bases outside the gene matches. Per the germline V gene, CDR1 is SGHRS and CDR2 is YFSETQ. The CDR3 totals 14 residues. CDR3 in amino acids: CASSLGTRQFEQFF. CDR3 nucleotide sequence: TGCGCCAGCAGCTTGGGGACTAGACAGTTTGAGCAGTTCTTC.

The gene calls are TRBV4-2 and TRBJ2-2; D might be TRBD2 (6 bases). Germline lookup yields CDR1 LGHNA and CDR2 YNFKEQ. The V end lost 5 bases, the J end lost 0 bases, and 10 bases lay between the germline ends. CDR3 length: 15 residues. CDR3 amino acids: CASSEGTSNTGELFF. CDR3 nucleotides: TGTGCCAGCAGCGAAGGGACTTCGAACACCGGGGAGCTGTTTTTT.

The chain links TRBV5-5 to TRBJ2-1; 8 nucleotides agree with TRBD2. CDR3 length equals 16 residues. Trimming removed 3 bases from V and 7 bases from J; junction bases left unmatched: 12. Per the germline V gene, CDR1 is SGHKS and CDR2 is YYEKEE (reference sequence). The DNA of the CDR3 is TGTGCCAGCAGCTCCCGGGGGGGCAGGGCGGTGAATGAGCAGTTCTTC. Its translation is CASSSRGGRAVNEQFF.

The rearrangement joins TRBV6-2 or TRBV6-3 to TRBJ2-1; tentative D call: TRBD2 (6 bases). Germline lookup yields CDR1 MNHEY and CDR2 SVGEGT. The CDR3 covers 14 residues. V was pared by 8 bases and J by 8 bases, with 19 bases between. As DNA, the CDR3 is TGTGCCAGCGACGGTAGGAGGGAGACGGATGAGCAGTTCTTC. Its protein product is CASDGRRETDEQFF.

There are a few counts of this clonotype. CDR3 in amino acids: CATSDLSAGVDTQYF. In DNA form, the CDR3 reads TGTGCCACCAGTGATTTAAGCGCGGGAGTAGATACGCAGTATTTT. The rearrangement joins TRBV24-1 to TRBJ2-3, with 7 bases lining up with TRBD2. The CDR3 length is 15 residues. The germline gives CDR1 KGHDR, CDR2 SFDVKD. V dropped 1 base and J dropped 5; count of bases not matched to a gene: 5.

The CDR3 nucleotides read TGTGCCAGCAGTTTACACAGAGCGAACACCGGGGAGCTGTTTTTT. Translated: CASSLHRANTGELFF. The rearrangement joins TRBV27 to TRBJ2-2, with D unclear. Germline V lookup: CDR1 MNHEY, CDR2 SMNVEV (reference sequence). CDR3 length: 15 amino acids. V dropped 2 bases and J dropped 0 bases, with 7 bases sitting between them.

This chain connects TRBV20-1 to TRBJ2-1; D call uncertain. The length of the CDR3 is 11 residues. V was shortened by 1 base and J by 10 bases, with 8 bases between the two germline ends. CDR1 DFQATT and CDR2 SNEGSKA come from the germline V gene (reference sequence). CDR3 bases: TGCAGTGCTAGAGTTCAGAGGGAGCAGTTCTTC. This codes for CSARVQREQFF.

The gene calls are TRBV20-1 and TRBJ1-5; D not resolved. Germline CDR1 is DFQATT and CDR2 is SNEGSKA (reference sequence). The CDR3 loop spans 14 amino acids. V shed 3 bases and J shed 2 bases, with 11 bases lying between them. In DNA form, the CDR3 reads TGCAGTGCTAGTAGAGGCGTTGGCAATCAGCCCCAGCATTTT. Protein: CSASRGVGNQPQHF.

The chain uses TRBV20-1 and TRBJ2-1, with D perhaps TRBD1 (5 bases). CDR1 is DFQATT and CDR2 is SNEGSKA in the germline V gene (reference sequence). This CDR3 contains 17 residues. V lost 1 base and J 4 bases, leaving 20 bases between the germline ends. CDR3 loop: CSARVQGAQIGYNEQFF. The CDR3 DNA reads as TGCAGTGCTAGAGTGCAAGGGGCCCAGATCGGGTACAATGAGCAGTTCTTC.

This chain joins TRBV12-3 or TRBV12-4 and TRBJ2-4; 10 positions agree with TRBD2. J was trimmed by 13 bases and V by 6 bases; bases with no gene match: 15. CDR3 size: 15 residues. CDR3 nucleotides: TGTGCCAGCAGCATTCCGGGACTAGCGTACCATGAGCAGTACTTC. It yields the protein CASSIPGLAYHEQYF.

The chain uses TRBV2 and TRBJ2-4, with TRBD2 identical over 11 bases. The CDR3 runs 18 residues. In germline, CDR1 is SNHLY, CDR2 FYNNEI. J lost 0 bases, V lost 7 bases, and 11 bases had no gene match. The CDR3 protein is CASKGTSGPTLAKNIQYF. DNA of the CDR3: TGTGCCAGCAAAGGGACTAGCGGACCAACTCTAGCCAAAAACATTCAGTACTTC. Supplemented by reference TRBV2 and TRBJ2-4, the full variable domain reads EPEVTQTPSHQVTQMGQEVILRCVPISNHLYFYWYRQILGQKVEFLVSFYNNEISEKSEIFDDQFSVERPDGSNFTLKIRSTKLEDSAMYFCASKGTSGPTLAKNIQYFGAGTRLSVL.

The rearrangement joins TRBV10-3 to TRBJ1-2; TRBD1 might be the D (5 bases). Germline V gene sequence: CDR1 ENHRY, CDR2 SYGVKD. The CDR3 spans 14 residues. Trimming pared 3 bases from V and 2 bases from J, leaving 10 bases between. The CDR3 loop is CAISDLGENYGYTF. CDR3 bases: TGTGCCATCAGTGATTTGGGGGAGAACTATGGCTACACCTTC.

The chain couples TRBV12-3 or TRBV12-4 to TRBJ2-1, with D possibly matching TRBD1 (6 bases). This CDR3 region has 14 residues. Trimming stripped 6 bases from V and 7 bases from J, with 16 bases between. The CDR3 reads CASRTGSWYNEQFF. In DNA, the CDR3 is TGTGCCAGCAGGACAGGAAGTTGGTATAATGAGCAGTTCTTC.

The chain is built from TRBV27 and TRBJ2-1; 7 positions agree with TRBD1. There are 14 residues in the CDR3. J gave up 10 bases and V 6 bases, and 12 bases lay outside the gene matches. Per the germline V gene, CDR1 is MNHEY and CDR2 is SMNVEV (reference sequence). CDR3 DNA: TGTGCCAGCAGCCCCGGGACAGTCCCCTACGAGCAGTTCTTC. Residues: CASSPGTVPYEQFF.

The chain recombines TRBV7-9 with TRBJ2-4, with 7 positions matching TRBD1. Trimming removed 5 bases from V and 8 bases from J; junction bases left unmatched: 12. Germline CDR1 SEHNR, CDR2 FQNEAQ (reference sequence). The CDR3 is 15 amino acids. CDR3 sequence (DNA): TGTGCCAGCAGCATACTCGCAGGGGGAGAACACATTCAGTACTTC. Translation gives CASSILAGGEHIQYF. Complete variable domain (other parts from reference TRBV7-9 and TRBJ2-4): DTGVSQNPRHKITKRGQNVTFRCDPISEHNRLYWYRQTLGQGPEFLTYFQNEAQLEKSRLLSDRFSAERPKGSFSTLEIQRTEQGDSAMYLCASSILAGGEHIQYFGAGTRLSVL.

This clonotype was detected a few times. The genes are TRBV5-1 and TRBJ2-1; TRBD2 matches at 9 bases. V was clipped by 0 bases and J by 4 bases; unmatched bases: 2. The CDR3 runs 15 residues. Per germline, CDR1 SGHRS and CDR2 YFSETQ. CDR3 in amino acids: CASSLDSGRYNEQFF. The CDR3, as DNA: TGCGCCAGCAGCTTGGATAGCGGGAGATACAATGAGCAGTTCTTC.

The J gene is TRBJ2-5, the V gene TRBV6-1, with TRBD1 matching over 9 bases. This CDR3 spans 15 amino acids. Germline lookup yields CDR1 MNHNS and CDR2 SASEGT. V dropped 2 bases and J dropped 4; count of bases not matched to a gene: 5. CDR3 sequence reads: CASSEQQGAGETQYF. The CDR3 DNA reads as TGTGCCAGCAGTGAACAACAGGGGGCCGGAGAGACCCAGTACTTC.

The chain combines TRBV7-6 with TRBJ2-3, with a possible D match to TRBD1 (5 bases). Trimming removed 6 bases at V and 0 bases at J, with 10 bases between. Germline CDR1 SGHVS, CDR2 FNYEAQ. This CDR3 has 14 residues. Here the CDR3 reads CASRSGPSTDTQYF. In DNA, the CDR3 is TGTGCCAGCAGGTCAGGGCCGAGCACAGATACGCAGTATTTT.

The CDR3 sequence: CASRDGTALAKNIQYF. CDR3 DNA: TGTGCCAGCAGGGACGGAACAGCCCTAGCCAAAAACATTCAGTACTTC. This chain connects TRBV11-2 to TRBJ2-4, with D unclear. CDR1 is SGHAT, CDR2 FQNNGV, per germline. V shed 6 bases and J shed 0 bases, with 15 bases lying between them. This CDR3 comprises 16 residues.

This clonotype has only a few counts. The chain uses TRBV2 and TRBJ2-4; D is possibly TRBD1 (7 bases). This CDR3 contains 14 residues. V lost 6 bases, J lost 5 bases, and 14 bases lay in between. Germline values: CDR1 SNHLY, CDR2 FYNNEI. For the CDR3, the DNA is TGTGCCAGCAGCGTCAGGGGGGCCCAAAACATTCAGTACTTC. As protein: CASSVRGAQNIQYF.

This chain links TRBV20-1 with TRBJ2-3, with 7 nucleotides matching TRBD2. V shed 5 bases, J shed 2 bases, and the junction held 7 bases outside the gene matches. Germline V gives CDR1 DFQATT, CDR2 SNEGSKA (reference sequence). The CDR3 is 14 residues long. CDR3 amino acids: CSAPRTSDTDTQYF. In DNA, the CDR3 is TGCAGTGCTCCTCGAACTAGCGACACAGATACGCAGTATTTT.